The clone carrying this T cell receptor (beta chain) was counted a few times. The gene names given are mouse names. The observed sequence ends 4 residues before the CDR3 terminus, with the missing tail filled in from the germline J gene. Scientists pooled cutaneous lymph node cells and sorted them on CD4, CD8alpha, NKG2D, NKG2ACE and other markers. This sample is part of a study of CD8+ T cells in alopecia areata. Study-wide context: Spontaneous alopecia affected the roughly 6-13-month-old C3H/HeJ graft donors, whose skin was transplanted to roughly 6-10-week-old female C3H/HeJ mice.

The CDR3 runs 14 residues. Germline CDR1 is NSHNY and CDR2 is SYGAGN. Trimming took 3 bases from V and 3 from J; bases not matched to a gene: 4. Extracted from the samples, RNA was reverse transcribed into cDNA to serve as the sequencing template. The repertoire was sequenced with immunoSEQ multiplex PCR; TCRdb's copy has only in-frame clones and lacks some. The sample was found to contain over 250,000 clones, and every one recurs. The chain employs TRBV13-1 and TRBJ1-1; 8 bases fit TRBD1. Source material: CD4+ T cells sorted from a lymph node. This sequence originates from a C3H/HeJ mouse with alopecia areata. Mouse strain MHC haplotype: H2-k. This CDR3 is CASSADRDDTEVFF. CDR3 DNA (partial): TGTGCCAGCAGTGCGGACAGGGACGACACA.